The 9 T cell receptor beta chains below come from one sample, sequenced in a study of T cells after yellow fever vaccination. TCRdb itself ran the 5' RACE reads through MiXCR, one entry per CDR3 protein. The repertoire holds roughly 79,000 distinct CDR3 sequences, with around 7.7% as singletons. Source: CD8+ T cells sorted from PBMCs, taken more than 8 days after the first yellow fever vaccination. These receptors all stem from a young man who received the YFV17D yellow fever vaccine.

This clonotype was seen ten or more times. The V gene is TRBV6-2 or TRBV6-3, the J gene TRBJ1-5; D perhaps matches TRBD1 (5 bases). Germline V gives CDR1 MNHEY, CDR2 SVGEGT. Trimming shortened V by 3 bases and J by 3 bases, and 15 bases separated the two germline ends. The CDR3 length is 16 residues. CDR3 protein: CASSYSRQFFNQPQHF. The CDR3 DNA reads TGTGCCAGCAGTTATTCCCGACAGTTCTTCAATCAGCCCCAGCATTTT.

This clonotype was recorded many times. The genes are TRBV4-1 and TRBJ1-1, with unresolved D. This CDR3 region has 14 residues. V lost 3 bases and J lost 1, with 9 bases in between. Germline lookup yields CDR1 MGHRA and CDR2 YSYEKL. The CDR3 bases are TGCGCCAGCAGCCAGATCTCAGAGAACACTGAAGCTTTCTTT. It specifies CASSQISENTEAFF.

V usage is TRBV10-3 and J usage is TRBJ2-3, with D hard to call. The germline CDR1 and CDR2 sequences are ENHRY and SYGVKD. This CDR3 region has 14 residues. Trimming left V 4 bases short and J 0 bases short, with 8 bases between. CDR3 nucleotides: TGTGCCATCAGTGCGGAAGCTAGCACAGATACGCAGTATTTT. Its translation is CAISAEASTDTQYF.

In regard to this clonotype: A junction end diverges from the germline sequence, so it may reflect a read error. The chain employs TRBV14 and TRBJ1-3; D unclear. Germline V gene data show CDR1 as SGHDN and CDR2 as FVKESK. CDR3 size: 15 residues. CDR3 nucleotide sequence: TGTGCCAGCAGCCAATGGGAGAGCTCTGGAAACAGCATATATTTT. Residues: CASSQWESSGNSIYF.

This clonotype showed up just a few times. This chain links TRBV7-3 with TRBJ2-1, with D tentatively TRBD1 (6 bases). V dropped 2 bases and J dropped 3 bases, with 8 bases sitting between them. The CDR3 covers 14 residues. Per germline, CDR1 SGHTA and CDR2 FQGTGA. In nucleotides, the CDR3 is TGTGCCAGCAGCTTATCACAGGGCTACAATGAGCAGTTCTTC. This encodes CASSLSQGYNEQFF.

This clonotype was found many times. J is TRBJ2-1 and V is TRBV12-3 or TRBV12-4; TRBD2 matches 14 bases. This CDR3 has 17 amino acids. The ends lost 6 bases at V and 12 bases at J; junction bases unmatched: 16. The CDR3 sequence: CASSWGSPGLAGEGQFF. Here the CDR3 DNA reads TGTGCCAGCAGCTGGGGGTCCCCGGGACTAGCGGGGGAGGGGCAGTTCTTC.

This clonotype appeared many times. V is TRBV12-3 or TRBV12-4 and J is TRBJ2-1, with 12 bases that match TRBD2. The CDR3 runs 12 residues. The V gene end was trimmed by 10 bases and the J gene end by 10 bases; junction bases not matched to a gene: 5. DNA for the CDR3: TGTGCCACCACTAGCGGGGGGCCAGAGCAGTTCTTC. Translation: CATTSGGPEQFF.

The chain combines TRBV7-2 with TRBJ2-3; D uncertain. V was cut by 0 bases and J by 5 bases, with 15 bases left in between. Germline-derived CDR1 and CDR2 are SGHTA and FQGNSA. The CDR3 is made up of 16 amino acids. Here the CDR3 reads CASSLAWELSGDTQYF. The CDR3 bases are TGTGCCAGCAGCTTAGCGTGGGAATTAAGTGGAGATACGCAGTATTTT. The full variable domain, rest sourced from reference TRBV7-2 and TRBJ2-3, is GAGVSQSPSNKVTEKGKDVELRCDPISGHTALYWYRQSLGQGLEFLIYFQGNSAPDKSGLPSDRFSAERTGGSVSTLTIQRTQQEDSAVYLCASSLAWELSGDTQYFGPGTRLTVL.

The chain has TRBV3-1 and TRBJ2-3; D gene unclear. The CDR3 has 16 amino acids. CDR1 is LGHDT, CDR2 YNNKEL, per germline (reference sequence). The V end was cut by 3 bases, the J end by 0 bases, with 13 bases between. The CDR3 coding sequence is TGTGCCAGCAGCCACCTCATCTTGACTAGCACAGATACGCAGTATTTT. Encoded protein: CASSHLILTSTDTQYF.